What follows is one TCR beta chain and its context. Its antigen is still unknown. These data belong to a study of T cells in Graves' hyperthyroidism and ophthalmopathy. Study-level findings and limits: In simple terms, a model built on 13 V-J features told ophthalmopathy apart from stable hyperthyroidism.

Unmatched junction bases numbered 9, after V lost 5 bases and J lost 2 bases. CDR1 and CDR2 (germline): MNHEY, SMNVEV (reference sequence). CDR3 length: 15 amino acids. RNA transcripts gave rise to amplified TCR beta CDR3 regions. HTBI primers drove first-round RT-PCR of the TCR CDR3. A single record per CDR3 protein comes from TCRdb applying MiXCR to the multiplex PCR reads. The sample has approximately 590,000 distinct CDR3 sequences, 15% to 18% seen once. This rearrangement joins TRBV27 to TRBJ2-7, with 7 nucleotides matching TRBD1. This sequence was found in a woman in her 30s with Graves' hyperthyroidism. Sequences were obtained from blood. This CDR3 is CASSPRQGWAYEQYF. The CDR3 nucleotides read TGTGCCAGCAGTCCCCGACAGGGTTGGGCCTACGAGCAGTACTTC.